The rows below give T cell receptor beta chains drawn from one sample of a study of CD8+CD57+ T cells in acquired aplastic anemia. TCRdb independently ran MiXCR on the reads; one entry per CDR3 protein. The table has about 160,000 distinct CDR3 sequences, around 52% seen once. The sequencing sample was made of sorted CD4+, CD8+, or CD8+CD57+ T cells (not recorded which) from PBMCs. The receptors derive from a human donor with aplastic anemia. Each CDR3 is given with its conserved first and last residue. A D gene is named only where the DNA matches it firmly. The size field is filled for only some rows; it gives once, few, many or a size class.

v_call	clone_size	d_call	j_call	cdr3_aa	cdr3_nt
TRBV7-2	many	-	TRBJ1-5	CASSFETVTNQPQHF	TGTGCCAGCAGCTTCGAGACAGTTACCAATCAGCCCCAGCATTTT
TRBV10-1	-	-	TRBJ2-2	CASKRQENRELFF	TGCGCCAGCAAAAGACAGGAGAACAGGGAGCTGTTTTTT
TRBV10-3	few	-	TRBJ2-5	CAISESTGQETQYF	TGTGCCATCAGTGAGTCTACAGGACAAGAGACCCAGTACTTC
TRBV12-3/TRBV12-4	many	-	TRBJ2-7	CASSHFYEQYF	TGTGCCAGCAGCCACTTCTACGAGCAGTACTTC
TRBV6-1	-	TRBD2	TRBJ2-1	CASSPLAGVRNEQFF	TGTGCCAGCAGCCCTCTAGCGGGAGTTCGGAATGAGCAGTTCTTC
TRBV19	many	TRBD2	TRBJ2-3	CASSILAGRTDTQYF	TGTGCCAGTAGTATTTTAGCGGGACGCACAGATACGCAGTATTTT
TRBV29-1	-	TRBD1	TRBJ1-1	CSVDQGVLNTEAFF	TGCAGCGTTGACCAGGGGGTCCTGAACACTGAAGCTTTCTTT
TRBV6-1	few	-	TRBJ1-1	CASRGGFNTEAFF	TGTGCCAGTCGGGGGGGCTTTAACACTGAAGCTTTCTTT
TRBV15	-	-	TRBJ1-2	CATSRDPDYGYTF	TGTGCCACCAGCAGAGATCCCGATTATGGCTACACCTTC
TRBV20-1	-	-	TRBJ2-7	CSARGERESYEQYF	TGCAGTGCTAGGGGGGAAAGAGAGTCCTACGAGCAGTACTTC
TRBV27	-	-	TRBJ2-1	CASSFGGGVPNEQFF	TGTGCCAGCAGTTTCGGCGGGGGCGTACCTAATGAGCAGTTCTTC
TRBV10-3	-	-	TRBJ2-3	CAISVGSGTDTQYF	TGTGCCATCAGTGTGGGGAGCGGGACAGATACGCAGTATTTT
TRBV5-1	-	-	TRBJ2-5	CASGRELRDSGETQYF	TGCGCCAGCGGAAGGGAGCTACGAGACTCAGGGGAGACCCAGTACTTC
TRBV6-1	many	-	TRBJ2-1	CASSLRDRYNEQFF	TGTGCCAGCAGTCTACGGGACCGCTACAATGAGCAGTTCTTC
TRBV12-3/TRBV12-4	-	-	TRBJ2-7	CASSLAQDYEQYF	TGTGCCAGCAGTTTAGCGCAGGATTACGAGCAGTACTTC
TRBV20-1	many	-	TRBJ1-4	CSAQVPTNEKLFF	TGCAGTGCCCAGGTTCCAACTAATGAAAAACTGTTTTTT
TRBV4-1	many	-	TRBJ2-3	CASSQARGTSTDTQYF	TGCGCCAGCAGCCAAGCTAGGGGGACTAGCACAGATACGCAGTATTTT
TRBV6-1	few	-	TRBJ1-3	CASSPTIPPGTIGNTIYF	TGTGCCAGCAGTCCCACTATCCCCCCGGGGACCATAGGAAACACCATATATTTT
TRBV3-1	once	-	TRBJ1-6	CASSQAGTEALHF	TGTGCCAGCAGCCAAGCAGGGACGGAAGCCCTCCACTTT
TRBV20-1	many	-	TRBJ1-5	CSALDVESNQPQHF	TGCAGTGCCTTGGATGTAGAAAGCAATCAGCCCCAGCATTTT
TRBV30	-	-	TRBJ1-2	CAWSRGANYGYTF	TGTGCCTGGAGTCGGGGCGCTAACTATGGCTACACCTTC
TRBV6-1	-	TRBD2	TRBJ2-2	CASRRGETANTGELFF	TGTGCCAGCAGACGGGGGGAGACAGCGAACACCGGGGAGCTGTTTTTT
TRBV12-3/TRBV12-4	many	TRBD1	TRBJ2-7	CASSIRRDRPYEQYF	TGTGCCAGCAGTATACGTCGGGACAGGCCCTACGAGCAGTACTTC
TRBV7-9	-	-	TRBJ2-7	CAWERGGHDEQYF	TGTGCGTGGGAGCGTGGGGGCCATGACGAGCAGTACTTC
TRBV29-1	many	-	TRBJ2-1	CSVGGNSPGQFF	TGCAGCGTTGGCGGAAATAGCCCTGGACAGTTCTTC
TRBV5-6	-	TRBD1	TRBJ2-3	CASSSTGGTDTQYF	TGTGCCAGCAGCTCAACAGGGGGCACAGATACGCAGTATTTT
TRBV27	few	-	TRBJ2-7	CATRGGVTYEQYF	TGTGCCACCAGGGGGGGAGTCACCTACGAGCAGTACTTC
TRBV7-7	-	TRBD1	TRBJ1-6	CASSLGPGQGNSPLHF	TGTGCTAGCAGCTTAGGGCCGGGACAGGGAAATTCACCCCTCCACTTT
TRBV11-1	-	-	TRBJ1-1	CASSPTVGLGATEAFF	TGTGCCAGCAGCCCGACAGTGGGGTTGGGGGCCACTGAAGCTTTCTTT
TRBV11-1	many	-	TRBJ1-1	CASSYSEWGGNTEAFF	TGTGCCAGCAGTTATTCCGAGTGGGGCGGGAACACTGAAGCTTTCTTT
TRBV20-1	-	-	TRBJ1-4	CSARVVRTDNEKLFF	TGCAGTGCTAGGGTCGTCCGGACAGATAATGAAAAACTGTTTTTT
TRBV20-1	-	-	TRBJ2-7	CSAAKGRIYEQYF	TGCAGTGCTGCAAAGGGACGGATCTACGAGCAGTACTTC
TRBV7-9	many	-	TRBJ2-7	CASSFGSSYEQYF	TGTGCCAGCAGCTTCGGGTCCTCCTACGAGCAGTACTTC
TRBV15	many	-	TRBJ2-7	CATSRVHGARIEQYF	TGTGCCACCAGCAGAGTTCACGGGGCCAGGATCGAGCAGTACTTC
TRBV10-1	-	-	TRBJ2-7	CASSEGGPTGRQYF	TGCGCCAGCAGTGAGGGAGGGCCCACAGGGAGGCAGTACTTC
TRBV6-1	-	TRBD2	TRBJ2-5	CASRPLAPGETQYF	TGTGCCAGCAGGCCACTAGCGCCAGGAGAGACCCAGTACTTC
TRBV4-2	few	-	TRBJ1-4	CASSISLIVATNEKLFF	TGTGCCAGCAGCATCTCCCTGATAGTTGCAACTAATGAAAAACTGTTTTTT
TRBV9	-	TRBD1	TRBJ2-7	CASSQGGDRAYEQYF	TGTGCCAGCAGCCAAGGAGGGGACAGGGCCTACGAGCAGTACTTC
TRBV24-1	many	-	TRBJ2-2	CATSAPDRSLRTGELFF	TGTGCCACCAGTGCCCCGGACAGAAGTCTTCGAACCGGGGAGCTGTTTTTT
TRBV10-3	-	-	TRBJ1-5	CAISAGDQPQHF	TGTGCCATCAGTGCGGGGGATCAGCCCCAGCATTTT
TRBV7-9	-	-	TRBJ2-7	CASSPSGLYEQYF	TGTGCCAGCAGCCCCAGCGGTCTATACGAGCAGTACTTC
TRBV10-3	few	-	TRBJ1-2	CASTETGASYGYTF	TGTGCCTCCACCGAGACGGGGGCTTCCTATGGCTACACCTTC